A single sample gave rise to the 5 T cell receptor beta chains below, sequenced in a study of blood T cell repertoires in COVID-19. Assay: immunoSEQ multiplex PCR; the TCRdb copy retains only in-frame clones and omits some. The repertoire holds around 140,000 clones, with more than 85% as singletons. Sequenced material: peripheral blood. All receptors derive from a man over 45 with active or convalescent COVID-19.

This clone showed up just once. The gene calls are TRBV24-1 and TRBJ2-2; 11 bases align to TRBD1. V shed 2 bases and J 4 bases; nucleotides not matched to a gene: 2. The germline gives CDR1 KGHDR, CDR2 SFDVKD. CDR3 length: 16 amino acids. CDR3 nucleotide sequence: TGTGCCACCAGTGATTGGGGACAGGGGGGCACCGGGGAGCTGTTTTTT. Protein sequence: CATSDWGQGGTGELFF.

The rearrangement uses TRBV5-1 and TRBJ1-6; 7 bases map to TRBD1. This CDR3 comprises 15 residues. With 7 bases clipped from V and 5 bases from J, the junction kept 9 bases outside the gene matches. The germline V gene encodes CDR1 SGHRS and CDR2 YFSETQ. CDR3 in DNA: TGCGCCAGCGGAAACGGGACAGCTAATAATTCACCCCTCCACTTT. Translation: CASGNGTANNSPLHF.

The chain couples TRBV20-1 to TRBJ2-5; TRBD2 might be the D (5 bases). Deletions cut 3 bases from V and 5 bases from J, with 19 bases between. CDR3 size: 15 residues. Germline V lookup: CDR1 DFQATT, CDR2 SNEGSKA (reference sequence). This CDR3 reads CSASLVRGIAETQYF. CDR3 coding DNA: TGCAGTGCTAGTTTGGTTCGAGGGATAGCTGAGACCCAGTACTTC.

This clone was counted once. The chain recombines TRBV11-2 with TRBJ2-5, with 7 bases identical to TRBD1. In germline, CDR1 is SGHAT, CDR2 FQNNGV. The CDR3 is 14 amino acids. J lost 1 base, V lost 2 bases, and 1 base had no gene match. This CDR3 reads CASSLNRGQETQYF. In DNA form, the CDR3 reads TGTGCCAGCAGCTTAAACAGGGGCCAAGAGACCCAGTACTTC.

In nucleotides, the CDR3 is TGTGCCAGTAGTACCCAGTTACACAAGCCCGGAGCTGCCTACGAGCAGTACTTC. It translates to CASSTQLHKPGAAYEQYF. This chain uses TRBV19 with TRBJ2-7; no definite D call. The CDR3 is made up of 18 amino acids. The V gene lost 4 bases and the J gene lost 2 bases, with 24 bases spanning the gap. Germline assignment: CDR1 LNHDA and CDR2 SQIVND (reference sequence).